This T cell receptor (beta chain) originates from a study of cytomegalovirus exposure and HLA in healthy donors. Whole-study results and caveats: Listed as cytomegalovirus-associated were roughly 180 TCR beta chains. Through in vitro validation, three CMV-associated chains were shown to be specific for CMV antigens. Published work reported that the classifier diagnosed cytomegalovirus status with high specificity and sensitivity.

Of note for this clone: Its target is unknown.

Method: immunoSEQ multiplex PCR; TCRdb's copy keeps in-frame clones and lacks some. This table has over 70,000 clones, around 94% appearing once. The donors were members of the validation cohort, which comprised 90 to 150 subjects and was separate from the first cohort of fewer than 700 subjects. Trimming removed 6 bases at V and 4 bases at J, with 10 bases between. CDR3 length: 14 amino acids. Germline V lookup: CDR1 MNHEY, CDR2 SMNVEV (reference sequence). This rearrangement joins TRBV27 to TRBJ1-6; D is perhaps TRBD1 (5 bases). This TCR derives from a woman between 18 and 29 years old in good health and CMV-seronegative. What was sequenced was PBMCs. The CDR3 protein is CASSLQEYNSPLHF. The DNA of the CDR3 is TGTGCCAGCAGCCTACAGGAGTATAATTCACCCCTCCACTTT.